This T cell receptor (beta chain) was recorded in a study of identical twins. Study-level results: Invariant populations such as MAIT and iNKT cells could partly muddle zero-insertion analyses.

There are many counts of this clonotype. As yet, its antigen is unknown. The CDR3 is 12 amino acids. J was trimmed by 9 bases and V by 5 bases; bases with no gene match: 6. Template switching added a universal primer site; cDNA carried unique molecular identifiers. MiXCR, run by TCRdb on the 5' RACE reads, gives a single entry per CDR3 protein. This sample has about 220,000 distinct CDR3 sequences, with around 10% found just once. The receptor comes from a young woman in good health. Sequenced: memory (CD45RO+) T cells sorted from blood. The chain combines TRBV12-3 or TRBV12-4 with TRBJ1-1; 7 bases are shared with TRBD1. This CDR3 reads CASSSGTVKAFF. The CDR3 nucleotides read TGTGCCAGCAGTAGTGGGACAGTAAAAGCTTTCTTT.